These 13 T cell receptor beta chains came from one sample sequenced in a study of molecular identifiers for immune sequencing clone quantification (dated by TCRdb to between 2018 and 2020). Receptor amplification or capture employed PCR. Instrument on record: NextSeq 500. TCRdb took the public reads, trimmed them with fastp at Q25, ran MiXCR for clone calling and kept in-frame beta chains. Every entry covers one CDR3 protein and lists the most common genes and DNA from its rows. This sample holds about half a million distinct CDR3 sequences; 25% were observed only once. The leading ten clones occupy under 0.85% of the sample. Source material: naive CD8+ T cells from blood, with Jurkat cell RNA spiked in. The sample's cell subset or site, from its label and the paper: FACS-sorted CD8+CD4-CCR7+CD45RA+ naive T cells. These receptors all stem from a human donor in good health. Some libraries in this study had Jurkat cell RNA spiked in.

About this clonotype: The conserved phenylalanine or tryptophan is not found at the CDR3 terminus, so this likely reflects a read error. The chain's CDR3 is CASRKGRREEETQYS. In nucleotides, the CDR3 is TGTGCCAGCAGGAAGGGCCGGCGGGAGGAAGAGACCCAGTACTCC. J is TRBJ2-5 and V is TRBV6-2 or TRBV6-3; 8 bases are a match to TRBD2. Germline assignment: CDR1 MNHEY and CDR2 SVGEGT. The CDR3 contains 15 residues. V was clipped by 6 bases and J by 3 bases; unmatched bases: 9.

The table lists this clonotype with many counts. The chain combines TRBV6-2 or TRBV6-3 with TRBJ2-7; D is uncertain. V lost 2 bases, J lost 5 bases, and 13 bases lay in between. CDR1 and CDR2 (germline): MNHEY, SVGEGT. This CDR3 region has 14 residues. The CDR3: CASSYRGLGDEQYF. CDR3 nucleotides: TGTGCCAGCAGTTACCGTGGTCTCGGCGACGAGCAGTACTTC.

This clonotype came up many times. Here the CDR3 reads CASSEGPEQYF. CDR3 nucleotides: TGTGCCAGCAGTGAGGGTCCCGAGCAGTACTTC. V is TRBV6-6 and J is TRBJ2-7; perhaps TRBD2 as D (5 bases). V lost 5 bases, J lost 6 bases, and 8 bases lay in between. The CDR3 consists of 11 residues. Germline CDR1 MNHNY, CDR2 SVGAGI (reference sequence).

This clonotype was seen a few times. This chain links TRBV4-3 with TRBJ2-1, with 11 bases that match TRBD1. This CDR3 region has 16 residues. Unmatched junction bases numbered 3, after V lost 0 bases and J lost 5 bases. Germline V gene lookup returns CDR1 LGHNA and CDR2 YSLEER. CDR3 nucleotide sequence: TGCGCCAGCAGCCAAGAATGGGACAGGGGGGACAATGAGCAGTTCTTC. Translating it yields CASSQEWDRGDNEQFF.

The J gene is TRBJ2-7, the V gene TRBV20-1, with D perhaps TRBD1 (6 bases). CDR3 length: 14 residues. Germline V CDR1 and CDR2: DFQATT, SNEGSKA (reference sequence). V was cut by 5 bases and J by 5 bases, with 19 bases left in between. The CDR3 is CSARETGIPDEQYF. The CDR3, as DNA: TGCAGTGCTCGTGAGACAGGTATTCCTGACGAGCAGTACTTC.

CDR3 DNA: TGTGCCAGCAGTGAATCCGGGGGACGTGGGGTTATCGGCACAGATACGCAGTATTTT. Translation gives CASSESGGRGVIGTDTQYF. The chain has TRBV6-1 and TRBJ2-3, with TRBD2 as a possible D gene (6 bases). CDR1 and CDR2 from the germline V gene are MNHNS and SASEGT. This CDR3 comprises 19 residues. Trimming took off 2 bases at V and 1 base at J, with 22 bases between the two ends.

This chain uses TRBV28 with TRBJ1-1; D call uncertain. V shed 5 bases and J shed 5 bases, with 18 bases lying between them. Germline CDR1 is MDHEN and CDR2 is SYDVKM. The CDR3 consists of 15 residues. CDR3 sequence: CASSPPLGGETEAFF. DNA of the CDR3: TGTGCCAGCAGTCCCCCTTTGGGTGGGGAGACTGAAGCTTTCTTT.

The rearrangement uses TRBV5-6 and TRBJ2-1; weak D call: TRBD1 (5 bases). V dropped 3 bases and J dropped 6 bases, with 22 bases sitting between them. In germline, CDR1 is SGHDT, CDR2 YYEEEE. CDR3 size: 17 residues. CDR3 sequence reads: CASSSLPGPRDINEQFF. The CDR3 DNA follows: TGTGCCAGCAGCTCGCTGCCAGGGCCCCGCGATATCAATGAGCAGTTCTTC.

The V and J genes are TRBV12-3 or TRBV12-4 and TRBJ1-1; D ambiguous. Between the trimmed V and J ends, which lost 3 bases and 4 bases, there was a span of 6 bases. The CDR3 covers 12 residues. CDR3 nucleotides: TGTGCCAGCAGTTTGATGATCACTGAAGCTTTCTTT. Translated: CASSLMITEAFF.

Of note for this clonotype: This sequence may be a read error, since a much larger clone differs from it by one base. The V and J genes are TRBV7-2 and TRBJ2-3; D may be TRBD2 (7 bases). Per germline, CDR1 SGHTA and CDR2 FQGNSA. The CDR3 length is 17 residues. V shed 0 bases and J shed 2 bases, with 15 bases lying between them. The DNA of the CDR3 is TGTGCCAGCAGCTTAGCCTGGGTGGGGGGGCTCACAGATACGCAGTATTTT. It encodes CASSLAWVGGLTDTQYF. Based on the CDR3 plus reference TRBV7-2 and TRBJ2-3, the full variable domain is GAGVSQSPSNKVTEKGKDVELRCDPISGHTALYWYRQSLGQGLEFLIYFQGNSAPDKSGLPSDRFSAERTGGSVSTLTIQRTQQEDSAVYLCASSLAWVGGLTDTQYFGPGTRLTVL.

The CDR3 spells CASKDRGYFYGYTF. The CDR3 DNA reads TGTGCCAGTAAGGACAGGGGGTACTTCTATGGCTACACCTTC. This sequence joins TRBV19 and TRBJ1-2, with 10 bases that match TRBD1. Looked up from germline, CDR1 is LNHDA and CDR2 is SQIVND (reference sequence). The CDR3 loop spans 14 amino acids. The junction had 6 bases not matched to a gene; V was cut back by 7 bases and J by 4 bases.

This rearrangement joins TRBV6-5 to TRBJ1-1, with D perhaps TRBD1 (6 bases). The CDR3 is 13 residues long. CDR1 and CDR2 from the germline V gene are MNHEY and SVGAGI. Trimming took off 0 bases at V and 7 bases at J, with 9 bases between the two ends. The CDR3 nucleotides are TGTGCCAGCAGTTACTCGACAGGCAATGAAGCTTTCTTT. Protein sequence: CASSYSTGNEAFF.

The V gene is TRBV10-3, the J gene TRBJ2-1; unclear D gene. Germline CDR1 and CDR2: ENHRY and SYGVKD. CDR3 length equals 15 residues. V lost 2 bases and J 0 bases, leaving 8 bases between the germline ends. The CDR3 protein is CAISEPTRSYNEQFF. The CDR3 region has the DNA TGTGCCATCAGTGAGCCCACCCGCTCCTACAATGAGCAGTTCTTC.